The sequence of this TCR beta chain was determined in a study of response to subunit inactivated influenza vaccine. Study conclusions and caveats: The authors suggested that every seasonal influenza vaccination recruits few new T cells.

This clonotype was counted a few times. Its specificity is not known. TCRdb passed the RT-PCR reads through MiXCR, listing each CDR3 protein once. This repertoire shows 650,000 to 800,000 distinct CDR3 sequences, around 20% found once; its top ten account for about a tenth. Sequencing was performed on PBMCs from blood, taken 5 days after vaccination. The source of this sequence is a man over 45 who received an inactivated influenza vaccine.

As DNA, the CDR3 is TGTGCCACCAGTGATTGGGTGAGAAACACCGGGGAGCTGTTTTTT. It translates to CATSDWVRNTGELFF. The chain couples TRBV24-1 to TRBJ2-2; D is unresolved. Trimming took 2 bases from V and 2 from J, leaving 8 bases between them. This CDR3 has 15 residues. Germline lookup yields CDR1 KGHDR and CDR2 SFDVKD.